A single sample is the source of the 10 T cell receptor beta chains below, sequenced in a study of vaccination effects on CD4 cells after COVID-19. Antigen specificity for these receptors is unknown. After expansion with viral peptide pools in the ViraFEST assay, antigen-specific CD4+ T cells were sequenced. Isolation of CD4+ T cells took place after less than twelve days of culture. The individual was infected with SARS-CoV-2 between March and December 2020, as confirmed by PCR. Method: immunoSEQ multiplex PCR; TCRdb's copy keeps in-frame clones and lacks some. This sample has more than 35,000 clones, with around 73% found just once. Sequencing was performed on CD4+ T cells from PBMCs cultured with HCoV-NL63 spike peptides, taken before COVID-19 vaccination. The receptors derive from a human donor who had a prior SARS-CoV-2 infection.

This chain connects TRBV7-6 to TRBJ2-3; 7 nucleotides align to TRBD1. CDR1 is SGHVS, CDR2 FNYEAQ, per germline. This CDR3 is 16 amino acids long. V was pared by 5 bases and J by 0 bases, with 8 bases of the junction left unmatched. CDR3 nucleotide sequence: TGTGCCAGCAGCAACTCCGACAGGGTGAGCACAGATACGCAGTATTTT. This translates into CASSNSDRVSTDTQYF.

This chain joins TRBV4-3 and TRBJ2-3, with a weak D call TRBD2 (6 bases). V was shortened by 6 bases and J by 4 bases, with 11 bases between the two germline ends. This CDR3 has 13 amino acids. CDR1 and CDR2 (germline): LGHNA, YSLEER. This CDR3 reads CASSQAGSDTQYF. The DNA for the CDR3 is TGCGCCAGCAGTCAGGCGGGGTCAGATACGCAGTATTTT.

The CDR3 sequence is CASSPAAGTHGYTF. DNA of the CDR3: TGTGCCAGCAGCCCGGCAGCGGGGACCCATGGCTACACCTTC. This chain links TRBV7-2 with TRBJ1-2; possible D gene TRBD1, 5 bases. The germline V and J ends were trimmed by 5 bases and 6 bases, with 16 bases remaining between them. The germline V gene encodes CDR1 SGHTA and CDR2 FQGNSA. The CDR3 sequence is 14 residues long. Drawing the rest from reference TRBV7-2 and TRBJ1-2, the complete variable domain is GAGVSQSPSNKVTEKGKDVELRCDPISGHTALYWYRQSLGQGLEFLIYFQGNSAPDKSGLPSDRFSAERTGGSVSTLTIQRTQQEDSAVYLCASSPAAGTHGYTFGSGTRLTVV.

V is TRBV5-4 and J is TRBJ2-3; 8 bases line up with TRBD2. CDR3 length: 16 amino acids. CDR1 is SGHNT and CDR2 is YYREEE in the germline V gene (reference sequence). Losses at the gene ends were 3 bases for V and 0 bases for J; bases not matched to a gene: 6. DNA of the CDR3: TGTGCCAGCAGCTCGGGAGGGGCGGAAAGCACAGATACGCAGTATTTT. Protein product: CASSSGGAESTDTQYF. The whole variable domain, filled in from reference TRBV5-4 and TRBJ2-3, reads ETGVTQSPTHLIKTRGQQVTLRCSSQSGHNTVSWYQQALGQGPQFIFQYYREEENGRGNFPPRFSGLQFPNYSSELNVNALELDDSALYLCASSSGGAESTDTQYFGPGTRLTVL.

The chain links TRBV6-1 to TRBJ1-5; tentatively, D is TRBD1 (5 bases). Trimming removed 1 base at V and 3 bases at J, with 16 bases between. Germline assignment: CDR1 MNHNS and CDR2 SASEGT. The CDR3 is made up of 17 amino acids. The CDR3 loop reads CASSEGDFSLFNQPQHF. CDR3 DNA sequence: TGTGCCAGCAGTGAAGGGGACTTCAGTCTATTCAATCAGCCCCAGCATTTT.

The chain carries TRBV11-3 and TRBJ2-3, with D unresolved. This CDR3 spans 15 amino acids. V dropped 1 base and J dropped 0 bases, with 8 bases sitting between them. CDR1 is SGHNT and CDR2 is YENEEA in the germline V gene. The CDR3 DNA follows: TGTGCCAGCAGCTTAGGAATGAGTAGCACAGATACGCAGTATTTT. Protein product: CASSLGMSSTDTQYF.

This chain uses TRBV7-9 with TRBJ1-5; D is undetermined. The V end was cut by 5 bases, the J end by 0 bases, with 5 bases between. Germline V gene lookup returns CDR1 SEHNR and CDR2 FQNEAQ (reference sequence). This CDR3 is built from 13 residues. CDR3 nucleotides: TGTGCCAGCAGCGACAATAGCAATCAGCCCCAGCATTTT. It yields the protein CASSDNSNQPQHF.

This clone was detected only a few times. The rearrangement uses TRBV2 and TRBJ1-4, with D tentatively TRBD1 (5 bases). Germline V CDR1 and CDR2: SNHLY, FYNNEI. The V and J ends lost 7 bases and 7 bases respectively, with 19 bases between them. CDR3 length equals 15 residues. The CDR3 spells CASTGRGKGVEKLFF. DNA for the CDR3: TGTGCCAGCACCGGTCGGGGGAAGGGCGTTGAAAAACTGTTTTTT.

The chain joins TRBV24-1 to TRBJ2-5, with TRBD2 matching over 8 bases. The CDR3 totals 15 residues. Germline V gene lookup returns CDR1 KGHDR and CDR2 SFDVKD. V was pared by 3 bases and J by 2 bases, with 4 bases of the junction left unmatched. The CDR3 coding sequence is TGTGCCACCAGTGATAGCGGGGGAATTCAAGAGACCCAGTACTTC. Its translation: CATSDSGGIQETQYF.

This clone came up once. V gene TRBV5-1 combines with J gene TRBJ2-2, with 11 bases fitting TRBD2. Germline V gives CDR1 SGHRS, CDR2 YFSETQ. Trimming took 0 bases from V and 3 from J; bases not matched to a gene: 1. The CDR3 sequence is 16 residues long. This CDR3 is CASSLGLAGHTGELFF. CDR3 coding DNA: TGCGCCAGCAGCTTGGGACTAGCGGGACACACCGGGGAGCTGTTTTTT.